The clone carrying this T cell receptor beta chain is labeled as medium-sized (0.01 to 0.1%). Its antigen is still unknown. This sample is drawn from a study of somatic mutations in cytotoxic T cells in rheumatoid arthritis. In the study overall: Flow sorting of some V beta antibody-stained T cells reached nearly 100% purity, with V beta1+ cells also TCRB-sequenced.

V was clipped by 0 bases and J by 1 base, with 10 bases between them. The V gene's germline CDR1 is MGHRA and CDR2 YSYEKL. The CDR3 is 15 amino acids. Using immunoSEQ multiplex PCR, the repertoire was profiled, and TCRdb retains in-frame clones only, with some absent. The data hold about 8,600 clones, with roughly 76% observed a single time. Findings and caveats of the study: CD8+ T-cell clonality showed no significant difference between rheumatoid arthritis patients and age-matched healthy controls.

Positive magnetic bead selection was used to isolate CD4+ and CD8+ cells; purity was checked by flow cytometry. The source material was CD8+ T cells sorted from blood. The J gene is TRBJ2-7, the V gene TRBV4-1; D is ambiguous. The TCR originated in a woman in her fifties or sixties in good health. CDR3 residues: CASSQDLGQSYEQYF. CDR3 bases: TGCGCCAGCAGCCAAGATTTGGGCCAGTCCTACGAGCAGTACTTC.